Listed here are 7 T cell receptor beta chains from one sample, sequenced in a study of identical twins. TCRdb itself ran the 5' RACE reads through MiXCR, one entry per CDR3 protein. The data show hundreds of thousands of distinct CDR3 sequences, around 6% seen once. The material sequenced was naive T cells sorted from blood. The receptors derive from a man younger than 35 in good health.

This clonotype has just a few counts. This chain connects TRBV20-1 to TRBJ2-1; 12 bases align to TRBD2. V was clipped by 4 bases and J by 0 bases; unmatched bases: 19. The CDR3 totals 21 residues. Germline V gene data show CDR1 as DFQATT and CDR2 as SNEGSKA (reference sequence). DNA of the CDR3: TGCAGTGCTAAAACCACAACAGGGGGCGCGGGACTAGCGGGCTCCTACAATGAGCAGTTCTTC. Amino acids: CSAKTTTGGAGLAGSYNEQFF.

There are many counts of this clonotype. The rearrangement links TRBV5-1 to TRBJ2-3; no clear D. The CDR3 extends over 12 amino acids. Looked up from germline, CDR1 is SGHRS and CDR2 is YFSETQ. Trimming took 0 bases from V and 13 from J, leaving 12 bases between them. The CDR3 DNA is TGCGCCAGCAGCTTGGAACGGTCCTATAAGTATTTT. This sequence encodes CASSLERSYKYF. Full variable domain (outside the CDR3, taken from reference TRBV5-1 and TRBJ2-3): KAGVTQTPRYLIKTRGQQVTLSCSPISGHRSVSWYQQTPGQGLQFLFEYFSETQRNKGNFPGRFSGRQFSNSRSEMNVSTLELGDSALYLCASSLERSYKYFGPGTRLTVL.

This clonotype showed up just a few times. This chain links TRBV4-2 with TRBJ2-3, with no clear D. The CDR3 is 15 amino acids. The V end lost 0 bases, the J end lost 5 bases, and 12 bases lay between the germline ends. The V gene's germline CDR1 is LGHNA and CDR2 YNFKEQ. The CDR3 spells CASSQELSPQDTQYF. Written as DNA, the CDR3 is TGTGCCAGCAGCCAAGAGCTAAGCCCCCAAGATACGCAGTATTTT.

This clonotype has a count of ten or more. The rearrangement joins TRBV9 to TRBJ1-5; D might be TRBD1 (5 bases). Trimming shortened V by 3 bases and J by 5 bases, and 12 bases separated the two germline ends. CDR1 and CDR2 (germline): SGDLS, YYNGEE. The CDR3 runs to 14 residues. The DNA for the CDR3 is TGTGCCAGCAGCGCCCGGGACGTCGATCAGCCCCAGCATTTT. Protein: CASSARDVDQPQHF. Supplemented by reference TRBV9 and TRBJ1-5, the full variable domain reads DSGVTQTPKHLITATGQRVTLRCSPRSGDLSVYWYQQSLDQGLQFLIQYYNGEERAKGNILERFSAQQFPDLHSELNLSSLELGDSALYFCASSARDVDQPQHFGDGTRLSIL.

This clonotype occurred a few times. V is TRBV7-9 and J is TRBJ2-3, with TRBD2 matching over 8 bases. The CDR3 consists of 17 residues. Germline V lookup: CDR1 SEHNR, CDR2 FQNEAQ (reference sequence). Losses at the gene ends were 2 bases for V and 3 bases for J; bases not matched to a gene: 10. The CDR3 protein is CASSLYRLGLGTDTQYF. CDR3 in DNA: TGTGCCAGCAGCTTATATAGGCTGGGACTAGGAACAGATACGCAGTATTTT.

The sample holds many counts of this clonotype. The CDR3 DNA is TGTGCCAGCAGCCTAGAGGGGCTAAACAATGAGCAGTTCTTC. Translation gives CASSLEGLNNEQFF. This chain links TRBV7-9 with TRBJ2-1; either TRBD1 or TRBD2 may supply D (5 bases each). Trimming took off 5 bases at V and 5 bases at J, with 13 bases between the two ends. From germline, CDR1 is SEHNR and CDR2 FQNEAQ (reference sequence). This CDR3 spans 14 amino acids.

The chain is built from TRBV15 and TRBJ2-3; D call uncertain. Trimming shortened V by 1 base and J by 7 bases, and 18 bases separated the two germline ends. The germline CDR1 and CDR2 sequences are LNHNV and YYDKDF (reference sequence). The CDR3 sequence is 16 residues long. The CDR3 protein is CATSRGKNEGPNTQYF. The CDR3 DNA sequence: TGTGCCACCAGCAGAGGGAAGAATGAAGGGCCCAATACGCAGTATTTT. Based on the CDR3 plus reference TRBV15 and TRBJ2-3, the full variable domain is DAMVIQNPRYQVTQFGKPVTLSCSQTLNHNVMYWYQQKSSQAPKLLFHYYDKDFNNEADTPDNFQSRRPNTSFCFLDIRSPGLGDTAMYLCATSRGKNEGPNTQYFGPGTRLTVL.